This is a list of T cell receptor beta chains from one sample in a study of cytomegalovirus exposure and HLA in healthy donors. Libraries were prepared by immunoSEQ multiplex PCR; TCRdb keeps only in-frame clonotypes and omits some of them. In the table there are roughly 200,000 clones, around three quarters of which are singletons. Sequenced: PBMCs. These receptors all come from a woman aged 25-40 years in good health and CMV-seronegative. Each CDR3 is given with its conserved first and last residue. D genes are given only for firm matches. Expanded clones are given a class, and other clones once, few, many or no size at all.

j_call	clone_size	v_call	d_call	cdr3_nt	cdr3_aa
TRBJ1-1	once	TRBV4-1	TRBD1	TGCGCCAGCAGCCAAAGACAGGGAAAAGCTTTCTTT	CASSQRQGKAFF
TRBJ1-1	NA	TRBV5-1	TRBD1	TGCGCCAGCAGCTTTTTTCCCCCAGGGGGGAACACTGAAGCTTTCTTT	CASSFFPPGGNTEAFF
TRBJ1-1	few	TRBV5-8	NA	TGTGCCAGCAGCTACGGTGGAGGCTCTGAAGCTTTCTTT	CASSYGGGSEAFF
TRBJ2-1	NA	TRBV4-3	TRBD2	TGCGCCAGCAGCCAAGAACTAGCGAACTACAATGAGCAGTTCTTC	CASSQELANYNEQFF
TRBJ1-2	NA	TRBV29-1	NA	TGCAGCGTCGTGCCTATTAAGGGCTACACCTTC	CSVVPIKGYTF
TRBJ2-2	NA	TRBV5-5	NA	TGTGCCAGCAGCTCAGGGGGGCTCACCGGGGAGCTGTTTTTT	CASSSGGLTGELFF
TRBJ1-5	NA	TRBV19	TRBD1	TGTGCCAGTAGTATCCTTCCGACAGGGGGCAATCAGCCCCAGCATTTT	CASSILPTGGNQPQHF
TRBJ2-1	NA	TRBV4-1	TRBD2	TGCGCCAGCAGCCCAATTGGGGGGGGGACCACGGGTGAGCAGTTCTTC	CASSPIGGGTTGEQFF
TRBJ2-1	NA	TRBV27	TRBD1	TGTGCCAGCAGTAAAGACGGAGGGGACAGGATCTCCTACAATGAGCAGTTCTTC	CASSKDGGDRISYNEQFF
TRBJ2-7	few	TRBV5-6	TRBD2	TGTGCCAGCAGCTACCCCGGGACTAGCGGCTACGAGCAGTACTTC	CASSYPGTSGYEQYF
TRBJ1-2	NA	TRBV2	NA	TGTGCCAGCAGTGAACGGGGAAGAGGCTACACCTTC	CASSERGRGYTF
TRBJ1-2	NA	TRBV5-8	NA	TGTGCCAGCAACCTAGATCGCGGGGGAAGTTATGGCTACACCTTC	CASNLDRGGSYGYTF
TRBJ1-6	NA	TRBV9	TRBD1	TGTGCCAGCAGCGTTGGACAGGGGGGATCACCCCTCCACTTT	CASSVGQGGSPLHF
TRBJ1-3	NA	TRBV29-1	NA	TGCAGCGTTAGGTCAGGGTTCTTTGGAAACACCATATATTTT	CSVRSGFFGNTIYF
TRBJ1-2	NA	TRBV6-5	TRBD1	TGTGCCAGCAGACCGGGACAGGGGGCGGACGGCTACACCTTC	CASRPGQGADGYTF
TRBJ2-1	NA	TRBV5-1	TRBD2	TGCGCCAGCAGCCACCCGACCGGGACTAGCGGGGTTTCCTACAATGAGCAGTTCTTC	CASSHPTGTSGVSYNEQFF
TRBJ2-7	NA	TRBV2	TRBD2	TGTGCCAGCAGAGCGAGACTAGCGGGAAACTACGAGCAGTACTTC	CASRARLAGNYEQYF
TRBJ2-7	NA	TRBV5-1	TRBD1	TGCGCCAGCAGCTTGGTCTACAGGGGGAAATACGAGCAGTACTTC	CASSLVYRGKYEQYF
TRBJ1-2	NA	TRBV7-2	NA	TGTGCCAGCAGCTTATTCATTCCAGGCGATAACTATGGCTACACCTTC	CASSLFIPGDNYGYTF
TRBJ1-5	NA	TRBV6-6	NA	TGTGCCAGCAGTGACGGGAATCAGCCCCAGCATTTT	CASSDGNQPQHF
TRBJ2-7	NA	TRBV5-4	NA	TGTGCCAGCAACCAGGACAGCTACGAGCAGTACTTC	CASNQDSYEQYF
TRBJ2-1	NA	TRBV19	TRBD2	TGTGCCAGTAGCCCCACTAGCGGGGCCTACAATGAGCAGTTCTTC	CASSPTSGAYNEQFF
TRBJ1-4	NA	TRBV6-5	TRBD1	TGTGCCAGCAGTTACTCAGGGGGCAGGCCTGAAAAACTGTTTTTT	CASSYSGGRPEKLFF
TRBJ2-2	NA	TRBV7-2	NA	TGTGCCAGCAGCTTAGTAGCCGTGAACACCGGGGAGCTGTTTTTT	CASSLVAVNTGELFF
TRBJ2-1	NA	TRBV6-1	TRBD1	TGTGCCAGCATGTTAGGGACAGGGCTGAACAATGAGCAGTTCTTC	CASMLGTGLNNEQFF
TRBJ1-1	NA	TRBV10-3	NA	TGTGCCATCAGTGGGGGAGGTAATCTTGAAGCTTTCTTT	CAISGGGNLEAFF
TRBJ2-1	NA	TRBV19	TRBD2	TGTGCCAGTACCATACTAGCGGCCGGGTCGAATGAGCAGTTCTTC	CASTILAAGSNEQFF
TRBJ2-7	NA	TRBV6-6	TRBD2	TGTGCCAGCAGCCCTACCCACGGGAGGGCCTACTACGAGCAGTACTTC	CASSPTHGRAYYEQYF
TRBJ2-3	NA	TRBV20-1	NA	TGCAGTGCTTCGTACACAGATACGCAGTATTTT	CSASYTDTQYF
TRBJ2-7	NA	TRBV19	TRBD1	TGTGCCAGTGGGAAACAGGACAGGGCCGGCGAGCAGTACTTC	CASGKQDRAGEQYF
TRBJ2-1	NA	TRBV5-1	TRBD2	TGCGCCAGCAGCTTGGGGGCGGGGGGCTCCTACAATGAGCAGTTCTTC	CASSLGAGGSYNEQFF
TRBJ2-1	NA	TRBV18	TRBD2	TGTGCCAGCTCACCATTCATTAGTAGCGGGAGGGCCTTGGGATCCTACAATGAGCAGTTCTTC	CASSPFISSGRALGSYNEQFF
TRBJ1-2	NA	TRBV6-1	NA	TGTGCCAGCACCTTGACAGGAGCGAACTATGGCTACACCTTC	CASTLTGANYGYTF
TRBJ2-3	NA	TRBV7-2	TRBD2	TGTGCCAGCAGCGACCTAGCGGGAGGCGTATCAGATACGCAGTATTTT	CASSDLAGGVSDTQYF
TRBJ2-7	NA	TRBV2	NA	TGTGCCAGCAGTGGAGTGACAGGACGCTCCTACGAGCAGTACTTC	CASSGVTGRSYEQYF
TRBJ1-2	few	TRBV9	TRBD1	TGTGCCAGCAGCGTTTCCAGGAGGGGACAGGGAAGGTATGGCTACACCTTC	CASSVSRRGQGRYGYTF